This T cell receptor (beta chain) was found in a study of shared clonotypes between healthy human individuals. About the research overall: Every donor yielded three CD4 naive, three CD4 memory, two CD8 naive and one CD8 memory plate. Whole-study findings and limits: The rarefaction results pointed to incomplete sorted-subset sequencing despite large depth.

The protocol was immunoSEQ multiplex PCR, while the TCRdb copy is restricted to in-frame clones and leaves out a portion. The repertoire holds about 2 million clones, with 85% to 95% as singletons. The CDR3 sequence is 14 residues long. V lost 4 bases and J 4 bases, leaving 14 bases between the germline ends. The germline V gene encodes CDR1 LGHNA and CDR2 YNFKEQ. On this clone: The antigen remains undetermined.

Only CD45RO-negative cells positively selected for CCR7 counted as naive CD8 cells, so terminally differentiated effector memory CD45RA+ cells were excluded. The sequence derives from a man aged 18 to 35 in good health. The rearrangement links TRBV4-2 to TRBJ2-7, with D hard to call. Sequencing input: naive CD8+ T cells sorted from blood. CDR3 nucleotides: TGTGCCAGCAGCCCGACGGGCGACAATTACGAGCAGTACTTC. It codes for CASSPTGDNYEQYF.